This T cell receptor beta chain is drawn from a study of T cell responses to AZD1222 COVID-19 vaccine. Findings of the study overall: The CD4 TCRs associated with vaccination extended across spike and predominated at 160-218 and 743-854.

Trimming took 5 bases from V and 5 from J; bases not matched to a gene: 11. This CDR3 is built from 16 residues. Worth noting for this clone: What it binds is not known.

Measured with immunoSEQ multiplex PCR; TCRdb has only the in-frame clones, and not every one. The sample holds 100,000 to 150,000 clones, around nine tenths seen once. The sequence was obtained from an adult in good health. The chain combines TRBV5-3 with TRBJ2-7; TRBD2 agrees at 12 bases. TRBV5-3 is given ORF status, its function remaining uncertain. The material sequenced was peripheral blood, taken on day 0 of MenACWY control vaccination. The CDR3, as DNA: TGTGCCAGAAGGACGACTAGCGGGAGATTTAGCGACGAGCAGTACTTC. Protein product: CARRTTSGRFSDEQYF.